The 8 T cell receptor beta chains in this list originate from one sample, sequenced in a study of type 1 regulatory T cells. Using its own MiXCR run on the reads, TCRdb lists one record per CDR3 protein. The sample records 75,000 to 100,000 distinct CDR3 sequences, 30% to 35% being singletons. Sequencing was done on a sample of CD4+ T cells, either the whole sample or a sorted fraction (not recorded which). The source of these receptors is a human donor in good health.

The chain recombines TRBV3-1 with TRBJ1-2; 8 nucleotides match TRBD1. The V gene's germline CDR1 is LGHDT and CDR2 YNNKEL (reference sequence). V gave up 3 bases and J gave up 2 bases; unmatched junction bases: 5. This CDR3 contains 15 residues. Here the CDR3 DNA reads TGTGCCAGCAGCCAGCTCGACAGGGGCAACTATGGCTACACCTTC. Its protein product is CASSQLDRGNYGYTF.

The rearrangement joins TRBV5-4 to TRBJ2-7; TRBD2 matches 12 bases. Germline lookup yields CDR1 SGHNT and CDR2 YYREEE (reference sequence). Trimming removed 0 bases from V and 5 bases from J; junction bases left unmatched: 6. The CDR3 runs to 16 residues. The CDR3 DNA follows: TGTGCCAGCAGCTTGGTGGTGACTAGCGGGAGCAACGAGCAGTACTTC. Translating gives CASSLVVTSGSNEQYF.

The rearrangement uses TRBV28 and TRBJ1-6; 8 bases map to TRBD1. V lost 6 bases to trimming and J lost 11 bases; unmatched junction nucleotides: 9. The CDR3 consists of 14 residues. Germline CDR1 MDHEN, CDR2 SYDVKM. Here the CDR3 DNA reads TGTGCCAGCAGCACCGGGACAGGAGAGACACCCCTCCACTTT. Its translation is CASSTGTGETPLHF.

The sample holds a few counts of this clonotype. For the CDR3, the DNA is TGTGCCAGCAGCGCCAGGGGGTCACGCGCAGATACGCAGTATTTT. This sequence encodes CASSARGSRADTQYF. The chain recombines TRBV9 with TRBJ2-3; 7 bases are a match to TRBD1. CDR3 length: 15 amino acids. V trimming: 3 bases; J trimming: 4 bases; junction bases outside the gene matches: 8. Germline CDR1 reads SGDLS; CDR2 reads YYNGEE.

The chain joins TRBV6-5 to TRBJ2-7, with 9 bases that match TRBD1. The germline V gene encodes CDR1 MNHEY and CDR2 SVGAGI. This CDR3 is 14 amino acids long. V shed 6 bases, J shed 7 bases, and the junction held 10 bases outside the gene matches. The CDR3 region is CASRNRDRVREQYF. In DNA form, the CDR3 reads TGTGCCAGCAGAAACCGGGACAGGGTGAGGGAGCAGTACTTC.

The V gene is TRBV6-1, the J gene TRBJ2-1; perhaps TRBD1 as D (6 bases). V was cut by 7 bases and J by 10 bases, with 14 bases left in between. Germline V gene data show CDR1 as MNHNS and CDR2 as SASEGT. This CDR3 spans 12 amino acids. The CDR3 reads CASTRTETEQFF. The CDR3, as DNA: TGTGCCAGCACCAGGACAGAAACCGAGCAGTTCTTC.

The chain combines TRBV12-3 or TRBV12-4 with TRBJ1-2, with TRBD1 matching 7 bases. This CDR3 is built from 13 residues. V lost 3 bases to trimming and J lost 5 bases; unmatched junction nucleotides: 3. The chain's CDR3 is CASSFSGGYGYTF. As DNA, the CDR3 is TGTGCCAGCAGTTTTTCAGGGGGTTATGGCTACACCTTC.

As DNA, the CDR3 is TGTGCCAGCAGCTTAGGCCTGGTGGGGGTCCATAGCAATCAGCCCCAGCATTTT. Amino acid sequence: CASSLGLVGVHSNQPQHF. V usage is TRBV7-4 and J usage is TRBJ1-5, with D possibly being TRBD1 (5 bases). Germline V CDR1 and CDR2: SGHVT, SQSDAQ. V lost 1 base, J lost 0 bases, and 16 bases lay in between. This CDR3 comprises 18 residues.